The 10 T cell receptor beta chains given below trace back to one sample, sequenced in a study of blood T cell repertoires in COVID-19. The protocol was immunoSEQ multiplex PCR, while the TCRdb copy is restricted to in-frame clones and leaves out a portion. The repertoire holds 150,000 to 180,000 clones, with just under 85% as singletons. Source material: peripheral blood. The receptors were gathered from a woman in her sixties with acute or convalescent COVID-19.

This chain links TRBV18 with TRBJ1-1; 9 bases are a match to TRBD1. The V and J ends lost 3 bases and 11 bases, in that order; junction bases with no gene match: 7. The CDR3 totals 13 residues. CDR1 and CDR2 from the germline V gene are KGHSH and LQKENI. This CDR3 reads CASSPSGTGLAFF. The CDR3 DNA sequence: TGTGCCAGCTCACCTTCCGGGACAGGGTTGGCTTTCTTT. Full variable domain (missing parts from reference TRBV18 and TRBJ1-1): NAGVMQNPRHLVRRRGQEARLRCSPMKGHSHVYWYRQLPEEGLKFMVYLQKENIIDESGMPKERFSAEFPKEGPSILRIQQVVRGDSAAYFCASSPSGTGLAFFGQGTRLTVV.

CDR3 DNA sequence: TGTGCCAGCAACAGGGGGCGGGAGACCCAGTACTTC. It codes for CASNRGRETQYF. The genes are TRBV28 and TRBJ2-5; 9 nucleotides agree with TRBD1. Germline V gene lookup returns CDR1 MDHEN and CDR2 SYDVKM. CDR3 size: 12 residues. The V gene end was trimmed by 7 bases and the J gene end by 5 bases; junction bases not matched to a gene: 2.

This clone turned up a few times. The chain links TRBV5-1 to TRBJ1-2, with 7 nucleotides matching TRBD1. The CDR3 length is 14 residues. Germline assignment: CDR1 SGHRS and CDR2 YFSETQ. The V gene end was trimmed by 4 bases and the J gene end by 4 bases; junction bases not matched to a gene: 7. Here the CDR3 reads CASSLGQTIYGYTF. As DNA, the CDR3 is TGCGCCAGCAGCCTGGGACAGACAATCTATGGCTACACCTTC.

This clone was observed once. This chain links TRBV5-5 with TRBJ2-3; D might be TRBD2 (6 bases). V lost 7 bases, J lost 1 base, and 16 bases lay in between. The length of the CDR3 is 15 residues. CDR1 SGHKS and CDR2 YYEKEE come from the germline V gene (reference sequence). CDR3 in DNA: TGTGCCAGCCGCTCGGTTACGGGGGGCACAGATACGCAGTATTTT. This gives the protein CASRSVTGGTDTQYF.

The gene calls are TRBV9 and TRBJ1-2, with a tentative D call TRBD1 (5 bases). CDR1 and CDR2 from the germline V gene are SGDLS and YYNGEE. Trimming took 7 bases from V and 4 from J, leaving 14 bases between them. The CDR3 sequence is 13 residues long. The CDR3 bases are TGTGCCAGCGGCGCAGACGGGGGCTATGGCTACACCTTC. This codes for CASGADGGYGYTF.

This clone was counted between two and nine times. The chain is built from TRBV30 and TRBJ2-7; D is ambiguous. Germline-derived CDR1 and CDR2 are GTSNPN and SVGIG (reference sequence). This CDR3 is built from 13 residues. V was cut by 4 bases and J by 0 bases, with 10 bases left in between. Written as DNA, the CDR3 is TGTGCCTGGACGTCCCCTCCCTCCTACGAGCAGTACTTC. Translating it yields CAWTSPPSYEQYF.

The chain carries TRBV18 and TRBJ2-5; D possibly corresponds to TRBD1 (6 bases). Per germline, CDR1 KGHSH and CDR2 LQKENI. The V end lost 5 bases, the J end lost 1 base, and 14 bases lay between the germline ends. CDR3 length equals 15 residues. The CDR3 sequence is CASSAPGQPQETQYF. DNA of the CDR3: TGTGCCAGCTCAGCCCCTGGACAGCCCCAAGAGACCCAGTACTTC. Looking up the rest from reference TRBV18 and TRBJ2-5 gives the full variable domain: NAGVMQNPRHLVRRRGQEARLRCSPMKGHSHVYWYRQLPEEGLKFMVYLQKENIIDESGMPKERFSAEFPKEGPSILRIQQVVRGDSAAYFCASSAPGQPQETQYFGPGTRLLVL.

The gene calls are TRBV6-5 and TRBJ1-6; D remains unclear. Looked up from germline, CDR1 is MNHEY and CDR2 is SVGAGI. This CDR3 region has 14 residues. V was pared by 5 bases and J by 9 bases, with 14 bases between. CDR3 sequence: CASSQTTAGSPLHF. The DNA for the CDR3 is TGTGCCAGCAGTCAGACGACCGCAGGTTCACCCCTCCACTTT.

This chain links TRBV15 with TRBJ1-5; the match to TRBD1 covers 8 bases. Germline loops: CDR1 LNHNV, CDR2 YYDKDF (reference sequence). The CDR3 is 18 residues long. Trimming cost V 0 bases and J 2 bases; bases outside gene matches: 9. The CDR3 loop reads CATSRDGGQGGGNQPQHF. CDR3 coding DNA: TGTGCCACCAGCAGAGATGGAGGACAGGGAGGGGGCAATCAGCCCCAGCATTTT.

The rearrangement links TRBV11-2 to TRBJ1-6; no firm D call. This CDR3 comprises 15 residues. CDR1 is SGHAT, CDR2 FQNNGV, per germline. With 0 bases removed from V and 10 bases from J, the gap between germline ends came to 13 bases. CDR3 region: CASSLDGPVRSPLHF. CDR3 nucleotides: TGTGCCAGCAGCTTAGACGGCCCGGTGAGGTCACCCCTCCACTTT.